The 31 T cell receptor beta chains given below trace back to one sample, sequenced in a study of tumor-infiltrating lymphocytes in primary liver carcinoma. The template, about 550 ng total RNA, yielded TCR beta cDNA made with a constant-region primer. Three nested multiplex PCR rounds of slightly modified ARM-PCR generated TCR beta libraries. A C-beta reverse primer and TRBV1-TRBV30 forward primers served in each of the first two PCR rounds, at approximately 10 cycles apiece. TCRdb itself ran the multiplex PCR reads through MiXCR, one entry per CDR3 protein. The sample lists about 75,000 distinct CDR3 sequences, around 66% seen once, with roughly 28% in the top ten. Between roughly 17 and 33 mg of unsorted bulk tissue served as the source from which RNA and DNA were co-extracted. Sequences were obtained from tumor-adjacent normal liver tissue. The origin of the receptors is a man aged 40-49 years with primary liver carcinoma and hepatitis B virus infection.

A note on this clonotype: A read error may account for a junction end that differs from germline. The CDR3 loop is CAISQGPSPYNEQFF. DNA for the CDR3: TGCGCCATCAGCCAAGGTCCTAGCCCCTACAATGAGCAGTTCTTC. The chain is built from TRBV4-1 and TRBJ2-1; TRBD2 might be the D (5 bases). The CDR3 spans 15 residues. CDR1 and CDR2 (germline): MGHRA, YSYEKL.

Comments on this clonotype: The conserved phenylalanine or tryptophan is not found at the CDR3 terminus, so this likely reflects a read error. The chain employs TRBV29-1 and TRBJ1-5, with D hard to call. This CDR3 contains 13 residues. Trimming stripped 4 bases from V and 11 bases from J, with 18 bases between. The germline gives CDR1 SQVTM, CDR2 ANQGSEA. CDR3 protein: CSVVFAGTSAQHI. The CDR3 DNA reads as TGCAGCGTTGTGTTTGCAGGAACATCAGCCCAGCATATT.

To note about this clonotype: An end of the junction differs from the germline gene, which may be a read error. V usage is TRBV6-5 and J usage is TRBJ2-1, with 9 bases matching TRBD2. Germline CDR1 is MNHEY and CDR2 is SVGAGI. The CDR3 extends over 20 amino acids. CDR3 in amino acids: CTRPPGPGLALTSSYNEQFF. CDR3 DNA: TGTACCAGGCCTCCGGGACCGGGACTAGCTCTCACTAGCTCCTATAATGAGCAGTTCTTC.

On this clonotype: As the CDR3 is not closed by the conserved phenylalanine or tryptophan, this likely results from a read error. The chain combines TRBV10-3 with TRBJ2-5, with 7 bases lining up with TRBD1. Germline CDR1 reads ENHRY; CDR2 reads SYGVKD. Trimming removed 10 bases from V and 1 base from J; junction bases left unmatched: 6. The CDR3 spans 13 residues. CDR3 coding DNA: TGTGCCACAGCCTGGGACAGCCAAGAGACCCAGTACCTC. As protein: CATAWDSQETQYL.

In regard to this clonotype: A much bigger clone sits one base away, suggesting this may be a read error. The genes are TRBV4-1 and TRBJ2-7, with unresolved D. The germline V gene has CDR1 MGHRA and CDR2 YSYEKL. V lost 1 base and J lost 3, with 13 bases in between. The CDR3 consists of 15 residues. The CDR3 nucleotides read TGCGCCAGCAGCCAAGTCGGGCCCAACTTCTACGAGCAGTACTTC. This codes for CASSQVGPNFYEQYF.

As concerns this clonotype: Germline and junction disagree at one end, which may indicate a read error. CDR3 in amino acids: CAGGQDTQYF. CDR3 in DNA: TGTGCCGGCGGACAGGATACACAGTATTTT. The chain uses TRBV12-3 or TRBV12-4 and TRBJ2-3; 7 bases align to TRBD1. This CDR3 contains 10 residues.

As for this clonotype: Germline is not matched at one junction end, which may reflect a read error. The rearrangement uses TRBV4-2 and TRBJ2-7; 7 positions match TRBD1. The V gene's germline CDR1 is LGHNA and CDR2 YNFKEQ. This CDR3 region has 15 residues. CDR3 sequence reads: CAGSRGPQGNYEQYF. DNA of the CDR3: TGTGCCGGCAGCCGAGGGCCACAGGGGAACTACGAGCAGTACTTC.

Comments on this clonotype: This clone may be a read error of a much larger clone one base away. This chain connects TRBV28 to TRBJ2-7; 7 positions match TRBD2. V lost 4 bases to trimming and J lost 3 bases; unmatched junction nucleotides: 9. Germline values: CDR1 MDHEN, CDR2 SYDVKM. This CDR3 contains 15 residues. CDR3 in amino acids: CASSSHVGGYYEQYF. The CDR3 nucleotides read TGTGCCAGCAGTTCTCACGTGGGGGGGTACTACGAGCAGTACTTC.

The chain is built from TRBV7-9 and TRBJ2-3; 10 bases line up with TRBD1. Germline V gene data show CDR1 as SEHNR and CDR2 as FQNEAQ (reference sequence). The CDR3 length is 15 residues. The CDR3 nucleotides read TGTGTCTGCAGCCTAAGACAGGGGGCCACTGATACGCAGTATTTT. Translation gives CVCSLRQGATDTQYF.

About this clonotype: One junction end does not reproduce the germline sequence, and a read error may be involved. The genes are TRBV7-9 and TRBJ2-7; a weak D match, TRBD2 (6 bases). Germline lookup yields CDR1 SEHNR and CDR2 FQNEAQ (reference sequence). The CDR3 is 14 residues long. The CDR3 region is CASSSSAVSYKQYF. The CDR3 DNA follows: TGTGCCAGCAGCTCTAGCGCCGTCTCCTACAAGCAGTACTTC.

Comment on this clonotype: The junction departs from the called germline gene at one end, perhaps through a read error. This CDR3 is CNARERDRPYSGNTIYF. CDR3 DNA sequence: TGCAATGCTAGAGAACGAGACAGGCCTTACTCTGGAAACACCATATATTTT. V gene TRBV20-1 combines with J gene TRBJ1-3; a weak D match, TRBD1 (6 bases). The CDR3 contains 17 residues. Germline V gives CDR1 DFQATT, CDR2 SNEGSKA (reference sequence).

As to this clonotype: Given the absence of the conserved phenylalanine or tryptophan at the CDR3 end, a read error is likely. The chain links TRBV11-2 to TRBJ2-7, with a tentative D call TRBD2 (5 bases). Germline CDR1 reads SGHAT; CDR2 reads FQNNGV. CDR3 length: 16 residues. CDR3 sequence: CTSSLGDPESLYEQYL. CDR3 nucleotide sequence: TGCACCAGCAGCTTGGGAGACCCCGAGTCCCTCTACGAGCAGTACCTC.

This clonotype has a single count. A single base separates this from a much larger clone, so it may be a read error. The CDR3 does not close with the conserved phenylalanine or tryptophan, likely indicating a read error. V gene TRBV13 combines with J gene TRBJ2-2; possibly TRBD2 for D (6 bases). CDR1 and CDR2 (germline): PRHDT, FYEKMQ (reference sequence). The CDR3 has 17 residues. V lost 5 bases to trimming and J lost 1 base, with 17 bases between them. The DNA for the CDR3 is TGTGCCAGCAGCACGGACTATGGGGGGATGAACACCGGGGAGCTGTTTTCT. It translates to CASSTDYGGMNTGELFS.

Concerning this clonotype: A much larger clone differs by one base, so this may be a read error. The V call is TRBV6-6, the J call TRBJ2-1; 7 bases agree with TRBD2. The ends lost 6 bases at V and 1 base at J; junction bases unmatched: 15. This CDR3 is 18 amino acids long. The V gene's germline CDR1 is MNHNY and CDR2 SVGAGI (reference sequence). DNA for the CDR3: TGTGCCAGCAGCCCGGGATCTAGCGGCGCCTTGTCCTACAATGAGCAGTTCTTC. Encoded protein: CASSPGSSGALSYNEQFF.

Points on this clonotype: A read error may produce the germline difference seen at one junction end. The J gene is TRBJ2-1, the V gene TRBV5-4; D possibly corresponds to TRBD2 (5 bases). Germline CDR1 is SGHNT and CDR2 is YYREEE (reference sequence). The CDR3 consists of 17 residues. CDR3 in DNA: TGTGTCAGCGGCTTGGGCGAGGGTTCGCCCATCTACAATGAGCAACTCTTC. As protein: CVSGLGEGSPIYNEQLF.

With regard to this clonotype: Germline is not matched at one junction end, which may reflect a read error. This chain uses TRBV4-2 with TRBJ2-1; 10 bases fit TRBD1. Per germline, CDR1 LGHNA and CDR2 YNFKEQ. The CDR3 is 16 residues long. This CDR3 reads CARSHDGGQGNNEQFF. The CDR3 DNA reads TGTGCCAGAAGCCACGACGGGGGACAGGGGAACAATGAGCAGTTCTTC.

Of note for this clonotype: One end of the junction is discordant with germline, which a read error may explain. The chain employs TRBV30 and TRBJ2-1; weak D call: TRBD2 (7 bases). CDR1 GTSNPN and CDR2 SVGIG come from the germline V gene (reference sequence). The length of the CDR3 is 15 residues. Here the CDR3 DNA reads TGTGCCTGGAAAGGGGTTGACCTAGGGGGGGGTGAGCATTTCTTC. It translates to CAWKGVDLGGGEHFF.

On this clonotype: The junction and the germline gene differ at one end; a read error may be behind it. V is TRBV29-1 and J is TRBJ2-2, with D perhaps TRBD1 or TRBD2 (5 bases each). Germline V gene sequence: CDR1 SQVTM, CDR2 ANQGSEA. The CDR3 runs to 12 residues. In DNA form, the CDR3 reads TGCAGTGTTGGGCAGGACACCGGGAAGCTGTTTTTT. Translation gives CSVGQDTGKLFF.

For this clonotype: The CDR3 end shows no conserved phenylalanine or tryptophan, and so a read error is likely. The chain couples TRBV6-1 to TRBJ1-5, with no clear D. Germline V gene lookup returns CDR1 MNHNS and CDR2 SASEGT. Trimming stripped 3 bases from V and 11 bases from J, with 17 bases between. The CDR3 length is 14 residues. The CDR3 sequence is CASSEAREKASQHL. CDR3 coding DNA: TGTGCCAGCAGTGAGGCGAGGGAAAAGGCGTCCCAGCATCTT.

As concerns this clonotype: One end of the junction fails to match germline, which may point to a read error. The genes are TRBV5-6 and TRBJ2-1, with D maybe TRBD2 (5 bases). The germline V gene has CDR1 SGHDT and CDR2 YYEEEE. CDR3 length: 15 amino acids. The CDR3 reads CASSRSDTRGWEQFF. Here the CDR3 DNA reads TGTGCCAGCTCCAGGTCCGACACTCGAGGGTGGGAGCAATTCTTC.

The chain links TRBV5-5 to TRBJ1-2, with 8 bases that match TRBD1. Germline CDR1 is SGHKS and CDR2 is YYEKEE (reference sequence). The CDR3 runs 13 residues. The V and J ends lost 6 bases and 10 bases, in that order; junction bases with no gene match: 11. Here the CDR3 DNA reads TGTGCCAGCAATCGGACAGGGACCTATCACTACACCTTC. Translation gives CASNRTGTYHYTF. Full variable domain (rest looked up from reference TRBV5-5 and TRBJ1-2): DAGVTQSPTHLIKTRGQQVTLRCSPISGHKSVSWYQQVLGQGPQFIFQYYEKEERGRGNFPDRFSARQFPNYSSELNVNALLLGDSALYLCASNRTGTYHYTFGSGTRLTVV.

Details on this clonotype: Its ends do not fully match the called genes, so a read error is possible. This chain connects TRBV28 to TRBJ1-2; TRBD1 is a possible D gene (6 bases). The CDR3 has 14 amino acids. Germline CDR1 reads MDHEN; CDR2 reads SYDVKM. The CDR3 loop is CASSLTGSFYGYGF. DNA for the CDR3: TGTGCCAGTAGTTTAACAGGGTCCTTCTATGGCTACGGCTTC.

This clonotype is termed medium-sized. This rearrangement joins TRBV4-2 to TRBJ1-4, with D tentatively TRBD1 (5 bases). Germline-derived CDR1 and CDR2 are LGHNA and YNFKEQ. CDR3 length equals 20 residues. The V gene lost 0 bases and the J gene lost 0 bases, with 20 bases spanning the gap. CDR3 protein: CASSQEFRGKGSATNEKLFF. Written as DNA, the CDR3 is TGTGCCAGCAGCCAAGAGTTTCGGGGAAAGGGGTCTGCAACTAATGAAAAACTGTTTTTT.

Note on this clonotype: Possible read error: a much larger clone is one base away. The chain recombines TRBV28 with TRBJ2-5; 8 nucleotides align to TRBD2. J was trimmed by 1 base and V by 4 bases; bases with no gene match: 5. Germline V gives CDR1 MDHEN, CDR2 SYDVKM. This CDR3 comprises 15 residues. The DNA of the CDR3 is TGTGCCAGCAGTTGGGGGCGGGGGGCCCAAGAGACCCAGTACTTC. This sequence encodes CASSWGRGAQETQYF. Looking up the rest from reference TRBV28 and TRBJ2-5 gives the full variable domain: DVKVTQSSRYLVKRTGEKVFLECVQDMDHENMFWYRQDPGLGLRLIYFSYDVKMKEKGDIPEGYSVSREKKERFSLILESASTNQTSMYLCASSWGRGAQETQYFGPGTRLLVL.

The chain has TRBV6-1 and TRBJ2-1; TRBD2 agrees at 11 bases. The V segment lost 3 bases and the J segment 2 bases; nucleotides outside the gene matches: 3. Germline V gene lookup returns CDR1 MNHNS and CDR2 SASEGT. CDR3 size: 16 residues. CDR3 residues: CASSETSGNPYNEQFF. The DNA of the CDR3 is TGTGCCAGCAGTGAGACTAGCGGGAACCCCTACAATGAGCAGTTCTTC.

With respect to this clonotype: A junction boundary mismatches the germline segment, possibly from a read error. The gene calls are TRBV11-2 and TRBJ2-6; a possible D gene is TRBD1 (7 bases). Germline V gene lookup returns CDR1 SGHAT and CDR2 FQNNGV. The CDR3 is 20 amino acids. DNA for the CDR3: TGTACCAGCAGCTCGGTTCTTGGACAGGAGTTCGGGACTGGGAGCAACGTCCTGACTTTC. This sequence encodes CTSSSVLGQEFGTGSNVLTF.

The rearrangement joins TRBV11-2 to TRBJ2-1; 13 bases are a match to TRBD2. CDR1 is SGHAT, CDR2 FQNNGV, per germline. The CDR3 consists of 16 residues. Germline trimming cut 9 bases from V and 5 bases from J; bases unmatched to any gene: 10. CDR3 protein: CARSLTGTSGDNEQFF. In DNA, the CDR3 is TGTGCCAGGAGTTTAACAGGGACTAGCGGGGACAATGAGCAGTTCTTC.

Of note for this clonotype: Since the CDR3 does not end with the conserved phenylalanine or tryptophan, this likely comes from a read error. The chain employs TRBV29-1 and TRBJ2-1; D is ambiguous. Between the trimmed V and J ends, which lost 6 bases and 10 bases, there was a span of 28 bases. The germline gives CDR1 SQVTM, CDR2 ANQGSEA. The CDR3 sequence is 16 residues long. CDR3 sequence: CSVATLRPWSRQEQFL. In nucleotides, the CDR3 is TGCAGCGTCGCCACACTCCGGCCCTGGTCCCGTCAAGAGCAGTTCCTC.

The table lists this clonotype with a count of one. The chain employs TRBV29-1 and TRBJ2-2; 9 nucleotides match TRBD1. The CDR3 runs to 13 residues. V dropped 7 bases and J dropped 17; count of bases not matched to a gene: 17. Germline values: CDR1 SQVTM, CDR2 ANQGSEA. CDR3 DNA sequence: TGCAGCGCTGATGGACAGGGGTCCGGGGAGATATTTTTT. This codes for CSADGQGSGEIFF.

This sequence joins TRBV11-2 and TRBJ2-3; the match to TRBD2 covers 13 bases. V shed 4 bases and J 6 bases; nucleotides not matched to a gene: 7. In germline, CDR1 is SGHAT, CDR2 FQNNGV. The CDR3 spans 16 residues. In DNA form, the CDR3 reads TGTGCCAGCAGCTCCCCGGGACTAGCGGGAATGGATACGCAGTATTTT. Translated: CASSSPGLAGMDTQYF.

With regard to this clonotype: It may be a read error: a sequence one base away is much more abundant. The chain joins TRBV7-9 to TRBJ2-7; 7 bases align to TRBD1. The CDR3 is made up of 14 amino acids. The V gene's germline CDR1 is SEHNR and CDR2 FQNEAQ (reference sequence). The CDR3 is CVSSPKDRVSEQYF. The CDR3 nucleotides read TGTGTCAGCAGCCCCAAAGACAGGGTCAGCGAGCAGTACTTC.